Listed below are T cell receptor beta chains from one sample, sequenced in a study of T cell responses to AZD1222 COVID-19 vaccine. The table came from immunoSEQ multiplex PCR; TCRdb's copy has only in-frame clones and leaves some out. The sample consists of 95,000 to 150,000 clones, 90% of them appearing once. The sequences come from peripheral blood, collected on day 0 of AZD1222 vaccination. These TCRs come from an adult in good health. Both conserved end residues are part of each CDR3. The order of the fields is J gene, clone size, V gene, D gene, CDR3 DNA, CDR3 protein. D genes are given only for firm matches. Expanded clones get a size class; other rows say once, few or many, or leave the size out.

j_gene: TRBJ2-3
abundance: .
v_gene: TRBV7-2
d_gene: TRBD2
CDR3nt: TGTGCCAGCAGCCCTTGGGGCCAGCGGGACCCCACAGATACGCAGTATTTT
CDR3aa: CASSPWGQRDPTDTQYF

j_gene: TRBJ2-3
abundance: .
v_gene: TRBV10-3
d_gene: .
CDR3nt: TGTGCCATCGGGAGCACAGATACGCAGTATTTT
CDR3aa: CAIGSTDTQYF

j_gene: TRBJ2-1
abundance: .
v_gene: TRBV27
d_gene: .
CDR3nt: TGTGCCAGCACGGACGGACCCCTGGGAAATGAGCAGTTCTTC
CDR3aa: CASTDGPLGNEQFF

j_gene: TRBJ2-7
abundance: .
v_gene: TRBV25-1
d_gene: .
CDR3nt: TGTGCCAGCAGTGAGATAGGGCGGGACGAGCAGTACTTC
CDR3aa: CASSEIGRDEQYF

j_gene: TRBJ2-1
abundance: .
v_gene: TRBV5-1
d_gene: TRBD2
CDR3nt: TGCGCCAGCAGCTTGAAGACTAGCGGTAATACCTACAATGAGCAGTTCTTC
CDR3aa: CASSLKTSGNTYNEQFF

j_gene: TRBJ1-5
abundance: .
v_gene: TRBV6-2/TRBV6-3
d_gene: .
CDR3nt: TGTGCCAGCAGTTTACTTACTGGGAATCAGCCCCAGCATTTT
CDR3aa: CASSLLTGNQPQHF

j_gene: TRBJ2-2
abundance: .
v_gene: TRBV2
d_gene: .
CDR3nt: TGTGCCAGCAGTGGAGGGGGGCTGTCCGGGGAGCTGTTTTTT
CDR3aa: CASSGGGLSGELFF

j_gene: TRBJ2-1
abundance: .
v_gene: TRBV7-9
d_gene: TRBD2
CDR3nt: TGTGCCAGCAGTTTGACTAGCGGGAGTAAGAATGAGCAGTTCTTC
CDR3aa: CASSLTSGSKNEQFF

j_gene: TRBJ2-1
abundance: .
v_gene: TRBV5-5
d_gene: .
CDR3nt: TGTGCCAGCAGCTTTGAGCTGGGCTCCTACAATGAGCAGTTCTTC
CDR3aa: CASSFELGSYNEQFF

j_gene: TRBJ2-2
abundance: .
v_gene: TRBV11-2
d_gene: .
CDR3nt: TGTGCCAGCAGCCTCGGACAAGCGAACACCGGGGAGCTGTTTTTT
CDR3aa: CASSLGQANTGELFF

j_gene: TRBJ1-6
abundance: .
v_gene: TRBV5-5
d_gene: .
CDR3nt: TGTGCCAGCAGTACCGGGACGGCATATAATTCACCCCTCCACTTT
CDR3aa: CASSTGTAYNSPLHF

j_gene: TRBJ1-5
abundance: .
v_gene: TRBV10-3
d_gene: .
CDR3nt: TGTGCCATCAGTGTGGACGGAAACAATCAGCCCCAGCATTTT
CDR3aa: CAISVDGNNQPQHF

j_gene: TRBJ2-1
abundance: few
v_gene: TRBV6-1
d_gene: .
CDR3nt: TGTGCCAGCAGTGGCCTAGGACTTCTGGCTGAGCAGTTCTTC
CDR3aa: CASSGLGLLAEQFF

j_gene: TRBJ2-1
abundance: .
v_gene: TRBV28
d_gene: TRBD2
CDR3nt: TGTGCCAGCAGTCCCGCCGGGACTAGCGGGAGGCAACAGTTCTTC
CDR3aa: CASSPAGTSGRQQFF

j_gene: TRBJ2-7
abundance: few
v_gene: TRBV12-3/TRBV12-4
d_gene: .
CDR3nt: TGTGCCAGCGCCCGCGGGCAGACCTACGAGCAGTACTTC
CDR3aa: CASARGQTYEQYF

j_gene: TRBJ1-2
abundance: .
v_gene: TRBV2
d_gene: .
CDR3nt: TGTGCCAGCAGTGTAAGGGGGTCCTCGGGTGGCTACACCTTC
CDR3aa: CASSVRGSSGGYTF

j_gene: TRBJ1-6
abundance: .
v_gene: TRBV7-2
d_gene: TRBD1
CDR3nt: TGTGCCAGCAGCTTAGTTTTGACAGGGGGGGATTCACCCCTCCACTTT
CDR3aa: CASSLVLTGGDSPLHF

j_gene: TRBJ2-2
abundance: .
v_gene: TRBV19
d_gene: .
CDR3nt: TGTGCCAGTAACCTAGGCCTGAGGGGCACCGGGGAGCTGTTTTTT
CDR3aa: CASNLGLRGTGELFF

j_gene: TRBJ2-7
abundance: .
v_gene: TRBV28
d_gene: TRBD2
CDR3nt: TGCCAGGCTCCTAGCGGGTTTCGGGAGCAGTACTTC
CDR3aa: CQAPSGFREQYF

j_gene: TRBJ1-1
abundance: .
v_gene: TRBV28
d_gene: .
CDR3nt: TGTGCCAGCAGTTTAAGGGGGAACACTGAAGCTTTCTTT
CDR3aa: CASSLRGNTEAFF